This is a list of T cell receptor beta chains from one sample in a study of tumour-infiltrating T cells in Burkitt lymphoma. Method: immunoSEQ multiplex PCR; TCRdb's copy keeps in-frame clones and lacks some. The table shows some 13,000 clones, with 85% to 90% occurring only once. Sequenced: tumor tissue. The receptors originated from a human donor with diffuse large B-cell lymphoma. CDR3s include the opening cysteine and the closing phenylalanine or tryptophan. The D gene is left open where the match is weak. Clone size appears in some rows only: once, few, many, or a class for an expanded clone.

V gene	clone size	D gene	J gene	CDR3 protein	CDR3 DNA
TRBV19	-	-	TRBJ1-1	CASTPSSVRNTEAFF	TGTGCCAGTACCCCCTCTTCGGTCCGTAACACTGAAGCTTTCTTT
TRBV27	-	TRBD1	TRBJ1-1	CASSFDRAFTAFF	TGTGCCAGCAGCTTTGACAGGGCCTTCACAGCTTTCTTT
TRBV15	-	-	TRBJ1-5	CATSRDSRGNQPQHF	TGTGCCACCAGCAGAGATTCGCGGGGGAATCAGCCCCAGCATTTT
TRBV5-6	few	-	TRBJ2-1	CASSFGGSYNEQFF	TGTGCCAGCAGCTTCGGTGGTTCCTACAATGAGCAGTTCTTC
TRBV7-2	-	-	TRBJ2-7	CASSYLREQYF	TGTGCCAGCAGCTACCTGCGGGAGCAGTACTTC
TRBV6-5	-	-	TRBJ1-2	CASRDGGNYGYTF	TGTGCCAGCAGGGATGGGGGCAACTATGGCTACACCTTC
TRBV5-1	-	-	TRBJ1-3	CASSAELGNTIYF	TGCGCCAGCAGCGCGGAACTAGGAAACACCATATATTTT
TRBV27	-	-	TRBJ1-1	CASSLSSRTEAFF	TGTGCCAGCAGTTTAAGTAGTCGGACTGAAGCTTTCTTT
TRBV11-2	-	-	TRBJ2-1	CASSWAGRATEQFF	TGTGCCAGCAGCTGGGCGGGGCGAGCGACTGAGCAGTTCTTC
TRBV14	-	TRBD1	TRBJ1-5	CASSQGDSYQPQHF	TGTGCCAGCAGCCAGGGGGACAGTTATCAGCCCCAGCATTTT
TRBV5-6	-	-	TRBJ2-5	CASSMLETQYF	TGTGCCAGCAGCATGCTAGAGACCCAGTACTTC
TRBV28	-	TRBD2	TRBJ2-2	CATTSLAGGGTGELFF	TGTGCCACCACGTCGCTGGCGGGAGGGGGCACCGGAGAGCTGTTTTTT
TRBV12-5	-	TRBD1	TRBJ2-2	CASGRDRVRFGELFF	TGTGCTAGTGGTCGAGACAGGGTTAGGTTCGGGGAGCTGTTTTTT
TRBV6-6	-	-	TRBJ1-3	CASSYSTRRGNTIYF	TGTGCCAGCAGTTACTCGACCAGGCGTGGAAACACCATATATTTT
TRBV25-1	once	-	TRBJ1-4	CASSVKAQELFF	TGTGCCAGCAGTGTGAAGGCCCAGGAACTGTTTTTT
TRBV28	-	-	TRBJ2-1	CASSVMWDEQFF	TGTGCCAGCAGTGTCATGTGGGATGAGCAGTTCTTC
TRBV2	-	-	TRBJ2-5	CASNERKTQYF	TGTGCCAGCAACGAGCGGAAGACCCAGTACTTC
TRBV19	-	-	TRBJ2-5	CASSIPGGGKETQYF	TGTGCCAGTAGTATCCCGGGTGGGGGAAAAGAGACCCAGTACTTC
TRBV30	-	-	TRBJ2-3	CARLGLTDTQYF	TGTGCCCGCTTAGGGCTCACAGATACGCAGTATTTT
TRBV28	-	-	TRBJ1-4	CASSLIVGIVAEKLFF	TGTGCCAGCAGTTTAATAGTTGGGATCGTTGCTGAAAAACTGTTTTTT
TRBV11-2	once	TRBD2	TRBJ2-3	CASSLETGLITDTQYF	TGTGCCAGCAGCTTAGAGACGGGACTAATCACAGATACGCAGTATTTT
TRBV29-1	-	-	TRBJ1-2	CSVSGVNYGYTF	TGCAGCGTTTCGGGTGTTAACTATGGCTACACCTTC
TRBV7-9	few	-	TRBJ1-4	CASTRVDNEKLFF	TGTGCCAGCACCCGGGTGGATAATGAAAAACTGTTTTTT
TRBV4-1	-	TRBD2	TRBJ2-7	CASSQDGLAGAYEQYF	TGCGCCAGCAGCCAAGATGGCCTAGCGGGAGCCTACGAGCAGTACTTC
TRBV7-9	-	TRBD1	TRBJ1-1	CASSSRWGTANTEAFF	TGTGCCAGCAGCTCCAGGTGGGGGACAGCGAACACTGAAGCTTTCTTT
TRBV7-2	-	TRBD1	TRBJ2-5	CASSLEGQGLETQYF	TGTGCCAGCAGCTTAGAGGGACAGGGGTTAGAGACCCAGTACTTC
TRBV6-1	-	-	TRBJ2-7	CASSELARSEQYF	TGTGCCAGCAGTGAACTTGCCCGCTCCGAGCAGTACTTC
TRBV29-1	once	TRBD1	TRBJ1-2	CSVGGQGMNGYTF	TGCAGCGTTGGGGGACAGGGTATGAATGGCTACACCTTC
TRBV2	once	-	TRBJ2-4	CASKRDLPAKNIQYF	TGTGCCAGCAAGAGGGACCTTCCAGCCAAAAACATTCAGTACTTC
TRBV5-1	-	TRBD1	TRBJ2-7	CASSPLGTGTYEQYF	TGCGCCAGCAGCCCCCTGGGGACAGGGACCTACGAGCAGTACTTC
TRBV12-5	-	TRBD1	TRBJ2-7	CASGLVIVPGQGWEEQYF	TGTGCTAGTGGTTTGGTAATCGTACCGGGACAGGGTTGGGAAGAACAGTACTTC
TRBV29-1	-	TRBD1	TRBJ1-2	CSVRTGDGYTF	TGCAGCGTACGGACAGGGGATGGCTACACCTTC
TRBV5-6	-	-	TRBJ2-1	CASSLLTNEQFF	TGTGCCAGCAGCCTTCTAACGAATGAGCAGTTCTTC
TRBV5-6	-	-	TRBJ1-2	CASSLAGDSRPNYGYTF	TGTGCCAGCAGCTTGGCTGGAGACAGCAGACCTAACTATGGCTACACCTTC
TRBV19	-	TRBD1	TRBJ1-2	CASSPPGTGGYGGYTF	TGTGCCAGTAGTCCCCCAGGGACAGGGGGCTACGGTGGCTACACCTTC
TRBV2	-	TRBD2	TRBJ2-2	CASSLGGVGELFF	TGTGCCAGCAGTCTGGGAGGGGTCGGGGAGCTGTTTTTT
TRBV21-1	-	-	TRBJ1-2	CASSRGGELPWSGYTF	TGTGCCAGCAGCAGGGGAGGCGAACTGCCTTGGAGCGGCTACACCTTC
TRBV7-2	-	-	TRBJ2-2	CASSLLGILLFF	TGTGCCAGCAGCTTACTAGGAATTTTACTGTTTTTT
TRBV19	-	-	TRBJ1-1	CAAGDRSLNTEAFF	TGTGCCGCGGGCGACAGATCCTTGAACACTGAAGCTTTCTTT
TRBV6-5	-	TRBD1	TRBJ1-1	CAGSYQGTGNTEAFF	TGTGCCGGCAGTTACCAGGGGACAGGGAACACTGAAGCTTTCTTT
TRBV29-1	once	-	TRBJ1-2	CSVGDAGEGYGYTF	TGCAGCGTTGGAGACGCGGGGGAGGGCTATGGCTACACCTTC
TRBV9	-	-	TRBJ1-1	CASSLQGFTEAFF	TGTGCCAGCAGCCTCCAGGGGTTCACTGAAGCTTTCTTT
TRBV7-2	-	-	TRBJ1-5	CASSYSTGSNQPQHF	TGTGCCAGCAGCTATTCGACAGGCTCAAATCAGCCCCAGCATTTT
TRBV7-9	-	TRBD2	TRBJ2-3	CASSALGGETDTQYF	TGTGCCAGCAGCGCCCTTGGGGGGGAGACAGATACGCAGTATTTT
TRBV5-4	-	TRBD2	TRBJ2-5	CASSLIPGLVSETQYF	TGTGCCAGCAGCTTGATCCCGGGACTAGTCAGTGAGACCCAGTACTTC